The clone carrying this T cell receptor (beta chain) is categorized as medium-sized. The repertoire came from unfractionated whole blood and reflected all unsorted peripheral T cells. 500 ng RNA was reverse transcribed with alpha and beta constant-region primers. Separate chain-specific third strand synthesis with multiplexing indices produced the alpha and beta libraries. TCRdb recomputed calls from the 5' RACE reads with MiXCR, one row per CDR3 protein. The sample has 3,500 to 4,500 distinct CDR3 sequences, 7.8% seen once; the top ten hold about 29%. These data belong to a study of HIV-infected patients and healthy controls. The germline V gene has CDR1 LGHNT and CDR2 FRNRAP. The CDR3 is 16 amino acids. V lost 1 base, J lost 6 bases, and 9 bases stayed unmatched.

The sample in question was blood, obtained before antiretroviral therapy. The rearrangement links TRBV12-5 to TRBJ2-3, with 8 nucleotides matching TRBD2. This clonotype originated in an adult with HIV infection. The CDR3 DNA reads as TGTGCTAGTGGTTTGGGAAGCGGGGGCCAGTACGATACGCAGTATTTT. Protein: CASGLGSGGQYDTQYF.